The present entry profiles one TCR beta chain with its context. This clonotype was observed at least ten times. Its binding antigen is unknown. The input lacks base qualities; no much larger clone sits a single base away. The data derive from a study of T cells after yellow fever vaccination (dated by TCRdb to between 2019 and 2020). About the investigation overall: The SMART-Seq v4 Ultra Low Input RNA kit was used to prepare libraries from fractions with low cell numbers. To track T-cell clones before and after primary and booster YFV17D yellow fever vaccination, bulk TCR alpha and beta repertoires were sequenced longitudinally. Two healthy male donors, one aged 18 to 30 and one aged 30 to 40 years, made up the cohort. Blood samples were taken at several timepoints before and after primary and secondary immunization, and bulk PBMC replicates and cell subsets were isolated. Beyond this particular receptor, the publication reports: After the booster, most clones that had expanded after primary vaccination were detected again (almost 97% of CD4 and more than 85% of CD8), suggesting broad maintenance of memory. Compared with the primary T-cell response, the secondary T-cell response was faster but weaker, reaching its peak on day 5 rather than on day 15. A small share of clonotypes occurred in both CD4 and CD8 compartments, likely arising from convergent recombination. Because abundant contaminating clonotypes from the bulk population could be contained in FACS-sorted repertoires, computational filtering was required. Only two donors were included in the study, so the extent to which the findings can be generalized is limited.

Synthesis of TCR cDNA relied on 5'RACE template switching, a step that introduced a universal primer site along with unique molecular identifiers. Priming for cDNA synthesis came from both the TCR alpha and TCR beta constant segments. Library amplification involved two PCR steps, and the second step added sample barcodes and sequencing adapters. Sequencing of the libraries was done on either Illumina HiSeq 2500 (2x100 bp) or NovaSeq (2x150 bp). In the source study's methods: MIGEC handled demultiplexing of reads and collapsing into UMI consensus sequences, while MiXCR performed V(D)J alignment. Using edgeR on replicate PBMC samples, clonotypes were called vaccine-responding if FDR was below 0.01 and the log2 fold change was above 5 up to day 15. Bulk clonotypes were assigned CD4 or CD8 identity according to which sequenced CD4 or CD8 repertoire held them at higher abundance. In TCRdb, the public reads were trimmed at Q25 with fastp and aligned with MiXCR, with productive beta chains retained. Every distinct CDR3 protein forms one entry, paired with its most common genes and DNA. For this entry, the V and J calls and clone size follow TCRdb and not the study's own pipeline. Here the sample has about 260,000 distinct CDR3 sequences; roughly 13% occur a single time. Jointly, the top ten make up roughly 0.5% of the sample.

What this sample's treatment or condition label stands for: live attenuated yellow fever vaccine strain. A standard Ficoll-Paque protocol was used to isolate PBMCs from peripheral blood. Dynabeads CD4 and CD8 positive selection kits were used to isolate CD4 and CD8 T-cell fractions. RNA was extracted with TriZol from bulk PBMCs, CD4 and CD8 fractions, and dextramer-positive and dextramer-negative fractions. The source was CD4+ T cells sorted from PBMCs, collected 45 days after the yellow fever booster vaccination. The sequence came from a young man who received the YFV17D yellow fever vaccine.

Read as DNA, the sequence is TGCGCCAGCAGCACTGACAGGGCAAATGAGCAGTTCTTC. It codes for CASSTDRANEQFF. The sequence is built from TRBV5-1 and TRBJ2-1, and TRBD1 matches 7 of the central bases. From V the trimming removes 4 bases and from J it removes 7 bases, while the gene matches leave 5 bases of the junction unaccounted for. CDR1 SGHRS and CDR2 YFSETQ are derived from the germline V gene. Counted from cysteine to phenylalanine, this CDR3 has 13 amino acids. The CDR3 DNA has 39 bases and is translated from base 1.